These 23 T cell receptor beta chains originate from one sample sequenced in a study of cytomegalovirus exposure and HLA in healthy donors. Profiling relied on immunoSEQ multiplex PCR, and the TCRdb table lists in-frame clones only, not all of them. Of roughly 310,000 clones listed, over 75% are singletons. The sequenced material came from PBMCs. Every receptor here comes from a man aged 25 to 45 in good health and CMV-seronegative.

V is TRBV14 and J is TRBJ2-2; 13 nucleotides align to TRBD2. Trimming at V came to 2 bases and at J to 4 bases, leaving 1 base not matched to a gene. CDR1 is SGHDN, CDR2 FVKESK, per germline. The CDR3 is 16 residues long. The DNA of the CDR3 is TGTGCCAGCAGCCAAAGACTAGCGGGGGGCACCGGGGAGCTGTTTTTT. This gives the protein CASSQRLAGGTGELFF.

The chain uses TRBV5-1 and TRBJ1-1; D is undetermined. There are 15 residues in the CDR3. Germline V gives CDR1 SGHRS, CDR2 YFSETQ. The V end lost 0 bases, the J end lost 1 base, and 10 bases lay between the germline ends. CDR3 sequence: CASSLGIGRNTEAFF. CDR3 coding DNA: TGCGCCAGCAGCTTGGGGATCGGGAGGAACACTGAAGCTTTCTTT.

The CDR3, as DNA: TGTGCCAGCATTCCGGGACAGTACACAGATACGCAGTATTTT. Translation gives CASIPGQYTDTQYF. This sequence joins TRBV11-2 and TRBJ2-3; 7 positions agree with TRBD1. Germline values: CDR1 SGHAT, CDR2 FQNNGV. The CDR3 consists of 14 residues. Germline trimming cut 7 bases from V and 2 bases from J; bases unmatched to any gene: 6.

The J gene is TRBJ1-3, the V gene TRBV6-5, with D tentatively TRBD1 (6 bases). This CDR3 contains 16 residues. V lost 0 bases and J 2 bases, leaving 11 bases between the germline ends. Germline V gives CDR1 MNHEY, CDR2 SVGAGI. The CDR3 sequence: CASSYSQGLAGNTIYF. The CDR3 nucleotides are TGTGCCAGCAGTTACTCTCAGGGGCTAGCTGGAAACACCATATATTTT.

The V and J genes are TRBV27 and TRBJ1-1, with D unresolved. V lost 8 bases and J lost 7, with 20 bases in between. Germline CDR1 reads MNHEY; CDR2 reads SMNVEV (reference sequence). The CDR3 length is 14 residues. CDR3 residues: CASFYPGEANEAFF. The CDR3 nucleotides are TGTGCCAGCTTTTACCCCGGGGAGGCAAATGAAGCTTTCTTT.

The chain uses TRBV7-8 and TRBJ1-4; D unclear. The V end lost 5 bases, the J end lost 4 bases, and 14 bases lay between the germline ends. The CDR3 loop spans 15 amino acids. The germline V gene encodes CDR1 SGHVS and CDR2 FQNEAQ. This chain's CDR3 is CASSGYSPRNEKLFF. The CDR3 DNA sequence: TGTGCCAGCAGCGGATACAGCCCCCGTAATGAAAAACTGTTTTTT.

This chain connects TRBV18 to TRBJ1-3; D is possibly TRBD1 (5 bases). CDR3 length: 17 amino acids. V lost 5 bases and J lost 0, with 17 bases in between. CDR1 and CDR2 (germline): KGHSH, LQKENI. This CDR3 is CASSTLIGDSSGNTIYF. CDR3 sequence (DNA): TGTGCCAGCTCAACCCTCATAGGGGATAGCTCTGGAAACACCATATATTTT.

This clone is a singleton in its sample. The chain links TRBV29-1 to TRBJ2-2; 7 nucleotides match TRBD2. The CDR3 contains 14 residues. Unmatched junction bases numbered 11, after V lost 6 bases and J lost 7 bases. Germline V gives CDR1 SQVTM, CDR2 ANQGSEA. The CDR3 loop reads CSVQAHAGVGELFF. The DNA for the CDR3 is TGCAGCGTCCAAGCCCACGCGGGAGTCGGGGAGCTGTTTTTT.

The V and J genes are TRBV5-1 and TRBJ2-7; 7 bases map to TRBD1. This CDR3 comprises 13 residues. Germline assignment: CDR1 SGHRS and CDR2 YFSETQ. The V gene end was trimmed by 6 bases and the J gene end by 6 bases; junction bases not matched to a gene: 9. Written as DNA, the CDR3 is TGCGCCAGCACCAGACAGGGCATGGGCGAGCAGTACTTC. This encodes CASTRQGMGEQYF.

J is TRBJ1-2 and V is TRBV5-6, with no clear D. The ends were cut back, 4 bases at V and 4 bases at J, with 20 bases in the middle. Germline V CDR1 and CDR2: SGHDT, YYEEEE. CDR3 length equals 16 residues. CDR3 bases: TGTGCCAGCAGCCCGGTGGACGGAGGCTTTGTCTATGGCTACACCTTC. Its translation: CASSPVDGGFVYGYTF.

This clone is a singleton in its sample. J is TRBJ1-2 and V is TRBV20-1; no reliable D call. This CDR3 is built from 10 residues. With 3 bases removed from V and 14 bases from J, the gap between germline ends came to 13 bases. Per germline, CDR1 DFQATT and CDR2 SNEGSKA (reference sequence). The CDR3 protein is CSARAAAWTF. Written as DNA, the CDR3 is TGCAGTGCTAGGGCGGCCGCCTGGACCTTC.

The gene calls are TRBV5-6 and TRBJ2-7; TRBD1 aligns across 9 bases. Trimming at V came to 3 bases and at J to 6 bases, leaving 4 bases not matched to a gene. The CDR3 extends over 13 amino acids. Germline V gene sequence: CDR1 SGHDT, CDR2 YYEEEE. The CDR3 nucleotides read TGTGCCAGCAGCTCCGGGACAGGGAGCGAGCAGTACTTC. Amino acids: CASSSGTGSEQYF.

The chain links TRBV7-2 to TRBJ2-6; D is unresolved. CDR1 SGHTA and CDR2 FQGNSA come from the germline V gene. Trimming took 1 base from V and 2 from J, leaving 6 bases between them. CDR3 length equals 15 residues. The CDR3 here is CASSLVRAGANVLTF. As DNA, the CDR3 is TGTGCCAGCAGCTTAGTCCGGGCTGGGGCCAACGTCCTGACTTTC.

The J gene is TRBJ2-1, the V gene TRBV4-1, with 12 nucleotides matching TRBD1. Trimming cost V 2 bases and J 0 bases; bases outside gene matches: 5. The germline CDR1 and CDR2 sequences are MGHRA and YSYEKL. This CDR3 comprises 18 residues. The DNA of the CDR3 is TGCGCCAGCAGCCAAAGGGGACAGGGGGCGAGCTCCTACAATGAGCAGTTCTTC. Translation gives CASSQRGQGASSYNEQFF.

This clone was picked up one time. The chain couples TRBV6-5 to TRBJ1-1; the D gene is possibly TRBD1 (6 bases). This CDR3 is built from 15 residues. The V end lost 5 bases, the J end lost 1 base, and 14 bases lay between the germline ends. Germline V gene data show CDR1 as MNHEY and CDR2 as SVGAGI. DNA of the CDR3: TGTGCCAGCAGTCCCTTGACGACAGGGAACACTGAAGCTTTCTTT. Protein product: CASSPLTTGNTEAFF.

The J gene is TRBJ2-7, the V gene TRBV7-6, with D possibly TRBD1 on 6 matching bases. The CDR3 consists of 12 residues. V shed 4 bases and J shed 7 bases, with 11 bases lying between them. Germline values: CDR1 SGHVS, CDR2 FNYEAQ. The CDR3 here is CASSSSDREQYF. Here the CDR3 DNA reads TGTGCCAGCAGCTCCAGTGACAGGGAGCAGTACTTC.

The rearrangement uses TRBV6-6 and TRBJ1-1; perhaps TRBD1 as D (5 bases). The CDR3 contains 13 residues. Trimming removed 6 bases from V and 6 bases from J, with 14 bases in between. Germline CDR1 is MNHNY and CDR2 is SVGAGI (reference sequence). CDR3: CASSILGGAEAFF. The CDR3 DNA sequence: TGTGCCAGCAGCATACTTGGGGGGGCTGAAGCTTTCTTT.

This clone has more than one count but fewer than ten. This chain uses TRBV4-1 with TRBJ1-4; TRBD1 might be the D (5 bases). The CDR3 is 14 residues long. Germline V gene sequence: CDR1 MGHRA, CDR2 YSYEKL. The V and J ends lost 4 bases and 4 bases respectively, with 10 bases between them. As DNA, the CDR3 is TGCGCCAGCAGCCCCGGACAAAATAATGAAAAACTGTTTTTT. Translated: CASSPGQNNEKLFF.

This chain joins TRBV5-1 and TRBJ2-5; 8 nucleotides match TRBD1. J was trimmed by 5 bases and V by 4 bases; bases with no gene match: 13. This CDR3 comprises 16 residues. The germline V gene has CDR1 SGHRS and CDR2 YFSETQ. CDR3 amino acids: CASSTGQGLDGETQYF. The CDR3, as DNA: TGCGCCAGCAGCACCGGACAGGGCCTCGACGGCGAGACCCAGTACTTC.

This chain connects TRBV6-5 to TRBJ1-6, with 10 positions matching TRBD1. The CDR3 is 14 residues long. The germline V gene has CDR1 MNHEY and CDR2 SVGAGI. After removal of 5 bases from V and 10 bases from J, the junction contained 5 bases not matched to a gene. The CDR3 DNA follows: TGTGCCAGCAGTCGGGACAGGGGTCGCTCACCCCTCCACTTT. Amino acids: CASSRDRGRSPLHF.

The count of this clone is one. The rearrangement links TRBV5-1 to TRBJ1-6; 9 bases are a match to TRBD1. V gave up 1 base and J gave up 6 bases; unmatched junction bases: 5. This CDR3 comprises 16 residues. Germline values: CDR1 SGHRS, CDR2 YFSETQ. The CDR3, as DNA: TGCGCCAGCAGCTTGTCCGCGACAGGGGGTAATTCACCCCTCCACTTT. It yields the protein CASSLSATGGNSPLHF.

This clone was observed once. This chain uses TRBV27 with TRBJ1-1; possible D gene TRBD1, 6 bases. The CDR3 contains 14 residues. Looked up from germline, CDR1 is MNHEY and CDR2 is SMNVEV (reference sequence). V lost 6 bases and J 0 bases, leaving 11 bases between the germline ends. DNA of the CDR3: TGTGCCAGCAGCAAACAGGGTCTGAACACTGAAGCTTTCTTT. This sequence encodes CASSKQGLNTEAFF.

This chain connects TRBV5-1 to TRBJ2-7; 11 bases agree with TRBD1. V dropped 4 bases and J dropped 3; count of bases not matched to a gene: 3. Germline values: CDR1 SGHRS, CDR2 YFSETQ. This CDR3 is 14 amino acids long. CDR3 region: CASSIGTGGYEQYF. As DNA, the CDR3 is TGCGCCAGCAGCATCGGGACAGGGGGCTACGAGCAGTACTTC.